Below, one T cell receptor (beta chain) is given with its context. This clonotype was detected ten times or more. Its target antigen remains unknown. There are no base qualities to consult, and no much larger clone falls within one base. This entry belongs to a study of T cells after yellow fever vaccination (dated by TCRdb to about 2019). About the full investigation: Libraries from fractions with low cell numbers were prepared with the SMART-Seq v4 Ultra Low Input RNA kit. To follow T-cell clones before and after both primary and booster YFV17D yellow fever vaccination, bulk TCR alpha and beta repertoires underwent longitudinal sequencing. Two healthy male donors, one aged 18 to 30 and one aged 30 to 40 years, made up the cohort. Blood was drawn at multiple timepoints before and after primary and secondary immunization, with bulk PBMC replicates and cell subsets isolated.

The CDR3 has 15 amino acids, counting the end cysteine and phenylalanine. Only the CDR3 portion is preserved as DNA: 45 bases, with reading frame beginning at the first base. Taken from the germline V gene, the CDR1 and CDR2 loops are SGDLS and YYNGEE. Between the V and J ends, shortened by 0 bases and 0 bases respectively, the junction contains 7 bases. General findings and caveats noted by the study authors: Computational filtering was needed because FACS-sorted repertoires could contain abundant contaminating clonotypes from the bulk population. The secondary T-cell response was found to be weaker but faster than the primary response, with a peak reached on day 5 rather than on day 15. Because the study included only a couple of donors, the extent to which the findings can be generalized is limited. Most clones expanded after primary vaccination were re-detected after the booster (almost 98% of CD4 and roughly 87% of CD8), suggesting broad memory maintenance. A small fraction of clonotypes appeared in both the CD4 and CD8 compartments, likely as a result of convergent recombination.

This specimen's treatment or condition label, per the study, means: live attenuated yellow fever vaccine strain. At every blood-draw timepoint, two biological replicates of bulk PBMCs were collected. PBMCs were isolated from peripheral blood using a standard Ficoll-Paque protocol. TriZol was used to extract RNA from bulk PBMCs, from CD4 and CD8 fractions, and from dextramer-positive and dextramer-negative fractions. The listed sequencing device is Illumina NovaSeq 6000. TCR cDNA was made using 5'RACE template switching, a step that added a universal primer site and unique molecular identifiers. Priming of cDNA synthesis was performed from both the TCR alpha and TCR beta constant segments. Library amplification used two PCR steps, and the second PCR step added sample barcodes and sequencing adapters. Sequencing of libraries was performed on Illumina HiSeq 2500 (2x100 bp) or NovaSeq (2x150 bp). The study's own analysis went as follows. Demultiplexing of reads and collapsing into UMI consensus sequences were performed with MIGEC, and V(D)J alignment was carried out with MiXCR. Using edgeR on replicate PBMC samples, clonotypes were called vaccine-responding if FDR was below 0.01 and the log2 fold change was above 5 up to day 15. Each bulk clonotype was labeled CD4 or CD8 based on which sequenced repertoire, CD4 or CD8, contained the clonotype at higher abundance. Using fastp at Q25 and MiXCR, TCRdb reprocessed the public reads and kept productive beta chains. Identical CDR3 proteins give one entry, which carries the most common genes and DNA. The V and J calls and clone size come from TCRdb's table, not from the authors' own analysis. For this sample the table gives 300,000 to 350,000 distinct CDR3 sequences, of which around 4.1% were detected only once. The ten biggest clones cover 20% to 25% of the sample.

The specimen comprised PBMCs, sampled 5 days after the yellow fever booster vaccination. This sequence was found in a young man who received the YFV17D yellow fever vaccine. In this chain, TRBV9 is recombined with TRBJ1-5, with no confidently assigned D gene. The sequenced DNA is TGTGCCAGCAGCGTAGGCGAAGATAGCAATCAGCCCCAGCATTTT. It translates as CASSVGEDSNQPQHF.